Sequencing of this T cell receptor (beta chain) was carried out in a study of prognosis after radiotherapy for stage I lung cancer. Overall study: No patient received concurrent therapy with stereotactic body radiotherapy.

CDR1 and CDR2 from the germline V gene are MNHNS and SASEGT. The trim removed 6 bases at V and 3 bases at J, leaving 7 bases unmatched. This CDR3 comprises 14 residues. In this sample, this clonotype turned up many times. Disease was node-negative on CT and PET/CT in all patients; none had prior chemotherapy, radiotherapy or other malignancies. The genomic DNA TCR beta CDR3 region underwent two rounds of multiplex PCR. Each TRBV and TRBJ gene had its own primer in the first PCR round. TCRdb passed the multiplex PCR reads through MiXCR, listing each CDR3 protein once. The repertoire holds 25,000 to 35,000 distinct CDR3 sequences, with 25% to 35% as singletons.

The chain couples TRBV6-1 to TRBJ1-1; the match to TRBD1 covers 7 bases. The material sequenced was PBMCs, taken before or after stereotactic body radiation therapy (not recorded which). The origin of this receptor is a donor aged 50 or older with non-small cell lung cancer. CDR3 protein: CASSLDRVDTEAFF. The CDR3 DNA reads TGTGCCAGCAGCCTCGACAGGGTGGACACTGAAGCTTTCTTT.